The rows below give T cell receptor beta chains drawn from one sample of a study of Ad26.COV2.S vaccination and SARS-CoV-2 variants. The method was immunoSEQ multiplex PCR; TCRdb's version includes in-frame clones alone and lacks a portion of them. This table holds around 450,000 clones, 89% found once. The sample in question was peripheral blood, obtained in a trial of Ad26.COV2.S vaccine versus placebo. The receptor set was obtained from a person between 18 and 65 years old who received the Ad26.COV2.S COVID-19 vaccine or a placebo. The conserved cysteine and the conserved F or W are not part of the CDR3 here. Fields, in order: J gene, clone size, V gene, CDR3 length, CDR3 protein. Part of the rows lack a size; the others show once, few, many or a class for expanded clones.

j_gene: TRBJ2-1
abundance: once
v_gene: TRBV4-2
len: 14
CDR3aa: ASSQSSRSSYNEQF

j_gene: TRBJ2-5
abundance: NA
v_gene: TRBV30
len: 12
CDR3aa: AWSGGWIAGTQY

j_gene: TRBJ2-1
abundance: NA
v_gene: TRBV28
len: 12
CDR3aa: ATRTGGPEPEQF

j_gene: TRBJ1-2
abundance: NA
v_gene: TRBV4-3
len: 12
CDR3aa: ASSQDHRVNGYT

j_gene: TRBJ2-1
abundance: NA
v_gene: TRBV5-1
len: 14
CDR3aa: ASSPDPLSSYNEQF

j_gene: TRBJ1-4
abundance: NA
v_gene: TRBV5-1
len: 11
CDR3aa: ASSPGTDEKLF

j_gene: TRBJ2-1
abundance: NA
v_gene: TRBV19
len: 13
CDR3aa: ASSMVTSGYNEQF

j_gene: TRBJ2-1
abundance: NA
v_gene: TRBV2
len: 16
CDR3aa: ASTPRGAVSRSYNEQF

j_gene: TRBJ2-2
abundance: NA
v_gene: TRBV5-1
len: 15
CDR3aa: ASSLAGSPGGTGELF

j_gene: TRBJ2-5
abundance: NA
v_gene: TRBV2
len: 14
CDR3aa: ARLSPGLPYQETQY

j_gene: TRBJ2-3
abundance: NA
v_gene: TRBV24-1
len: 14
CDR3aa: ATSDWDRGVTDTQY